Listed below are T cell receptor beta chains from one sample, sequenced in a study of control samples from healthy donors and cancer patients. Profiling relied on immunoSEQ multiplex PCR, and the TCRdb table lists in-frame clones only, not all of them. The sample lists fewer than 200,000 clones, around 88% seen once, with around 5.1% in the top ten. Sequencing was done on a sample of blood. These receptors came from a woman aged 30 to 39 in good health. Both conserved end residues are part of each CDR3. Fields, in order: D gene, V gene, clone size, J gene, CDR3 protein, CDR3 DNA. D genes are given only for firm matches. The size entry is marked missing in some rows and otherwise reads once, few, many or a size class.

D: TRBD2
V: TRBV10-3
size: once
J: TRBJ2-3
CDR3: CAIRTGTSGGWGTDTQYF
DNA: TGTGCCATCAGGACCGGGACTAGCGGGGGCTGGGGCACAGATACGCAGTATTTT

D: NA
V: TRBV7-2
size: few
J: TRBJ2-7
CDR3: CASSLGPAPSSYEQYF
DNA: TGTGCCAGCAGCTTGGGCCCAGCGCCAAGCTCCTACGAGCAGTACTTC

D: NA
V: TRBV25-1
size: NA
J: TRBJ2-1
CDR3: CASSDGGSPYNEQFF
DNA: TGTGCCAGCAGTGACGGGGGTAGCCCCTACAATGAGCAGTTCTTC

D: NA
V: TRBV5-1
size: once
J: TRBJ1-4
CDR3: CASSPGTGNEKLFF
DNA: TGCGCCAGCAGCCCTGGGACGGGGAATGAAAAACTGTTTTTT

D: NA
V: TRBV5-1
size: NA
J: TRBJ2-1
CDR3: CASSLNFEFYLPYNEQFF
DNA: TGCGCCAGCAGCTTAAATTTTGAGTTCTACCTCCCCTACAATGAGCAGTTCTTC

D: NA
V: TRBV18
size: NA
J: TRBJ2-3
CDR3: CASARYSEDTQYF
DNA: TGTGCCAGCGCACGCTACTCGGAAGATACGCAGTATTTT

D: TRBD2
V: TRBV27
size: NA
J: TRBJ2-7
CDR3: CASCNSGRVPYEQYF
DNA: TGTGCCAGCTGCAATAGCGGGAGGGTCCCCTACGAGCAGTACTTC

D: TRBD1
V: TRBV28
size: NA
J: TRBJ2-1
CDR3: CASSPGQGARDEQFF
DNA: TGTGCCAGCAGCCCGGGACAGGGGGCGCGGGATGAGCAGTTCTTC

D: TRBD2
V: TRBV5-6
size: NA
J: TRBJ2-5
CDR3: CASSPGTSGAETQYF
DNA: TGTGCCAGCAGCCCCGGGACTAGCGGGGCGGAGACCCAGTACTTC

D: TRBD1
V: TRBV19
size: NA
J: TRBJ2-1
CDR3: CASSIEGQSSYNEQFF
DNA: TGTGCCAGTAGTATCGAGGGACAGAGCTCCTACAATGAGCAGTTCTTC

D: TRBD1
V: TRBV5-1
size: once
J: TRBJ2-2
CDR3: CASVRDRVTGELFF
DNA: TGCGCCAGCGTTAGGGACAGGGTGACCGGGGAGCTGTTTTTT

D: NA
V: TRBV28
size: NA
J: TRBJ1-6
CDR3: CASSLLFGANSPLHF
DNA: TGTGCCAGCAGTTTACTCTTTGGGGCTAATTCACCCCTCCACTTT

D: NA
V: TRBV7-9
size: NA
J: TRBJ2-1
CDR3: CASSPRGSPNNEQFF
DNA: TGTGCCAGCAGCCCCAGGGGTTCCCCTAACAATGAGCAGTTCTTC

D: TRBD1
V: TRBV4-2
size: NA
J: TRBJ2-2
CDR3: CASSQVFGDSVTGELFF
DNA: TGTGCCAGCAGCCAAGTTTTTGGGGACAGCGTTACCGGGGAGCTGTTTTTT

D: NA
V: TRBV19
size: few
J: TRBJ1-5
CDR3: CASSIAGGNQPQHF
DNA: TGTGCCAGTAGTATAGCCGGGGGGAATCAGCCCCAGCATTTT

D: NA
V: TRBV5-1
size: NA
J: TRBJ2-2
CDR3: CASNRQGGTGELFF
DNA: TGCGCCAGCAATCGGCAGGGTGGCACCGGGGAGCTGTTTTTT

D: TRBD1
V: TRBV2
size: NA
J: TRBJ2-3
CDR3: CASSEVTGVGDTQYF
DNA: TGTGCCAGCAGTGAAGTCACAGGGGTGGGCGATACGCAGTATTTT

D: NA
V: TRBV7-6
size: NA
J: TRBJ2-2
CDR3: CASSPDRGFNTGELFF
DNA: TGTGCCAGCAGCCCCGATCGGGGGTTTAACACCGGGGAGCTGTTTTTT

D: TRBD1
V: TRBV7-9
size: NA
J: TRBJ2-3
CDR3: CASSLSEGQGRNTQYF
DNA: TGTGCCAGCAGTCTTAGTGAGGGACAGGGTCGAAATACGCAGTATTTT

D: NA
V: TRBV12-3/TRBV12-4
size: once
J: TRBJ2-1
CDR3: CASQGTYNEQFF
DNA: TGTGCGTCCCAGGGGACCTACAATGAGCAGTTCTTC

D: TRBD1
V: TRBV2
size: NA
J: TRBJ2-3
CDR3: CASRLYNGGQGASDTQYF
DNA: TGTGCCAGCAGACTATATAATGGGGGACAGGGGGCTTCAGATACGCAGTATTTT

D: NA
V: TRBV6-5
size: NA
J: TRBJ2-1
CDR3: CASKTGNTNEQFF
DNA: TGTGCCAGCAAGACGGGAAACACTAATGAGCAGTTCTTC

D: NA
V: TRBV14
size: NA
J: TRBJ1-2
CDR3: CASSQDSYYGYTF
DNA: TGTGCCAGCAGCCAAGATTCTTACTATGGCTACACCTTC

D: TRBD2
V: TRBV7-9
size: once
J: TRBJ2-3
CDR3: CASSQMGLAGERDTQYF
DNA: TGTGCCAGCAGCCAAATGGGGCTAGCGGGAGAAAGGGATACGCAGTATTTT

D: TRBD2
V: TRBV19
size: once
J: TRBJ2-1
CDR3: CASSIDRLAGHLFF
DNA: TGTGCCAGTAGTATAGATCGTCTAGCGGGGCATCTGTTCTTC

D: NA
V: TRBV5-5
size: NA
J: TRBJ1-1
CDR3: CASSLGNIGGVPEAFF
DNA: TGTGCCAGCAGCTTGGGAAACATCGGAGGGGTCCCTGAAGCTTTCTTT

D: NA
V: TRBV30
size: NA
J: TRBJ1-2
CDR3: CAWSVREGNGYTF
DNA: TGTGCCTGGAGTGTACGGGAGGGGAATGGCTACACCTTC

D: NA
V: TRBV24-1
size: few
J: TRBJ2-5
CDR3: CATSGGPIETQYF
DNA: TGTGCCACCAGTGGAGGCCCTATAGAGACCCAGTACTTC

D: TRBD1
V: TRBV12-3/TRBV12-4
size: NA
J: TRBJ1-1
CDR3: CASSLPQGTEAFF
DNA: TGTGCCAGCAGTTTGCCACAGGGGACTGAAGCTTTCTTT

D: TRBD1
V: TRBV7-9
size: many
J: TRBJ1-1
CDR3: CASSPETGGVRNTEAFF
DNA: TGTGCCAGCAGCCCCGAGACAGGGGGCGTAAGGAACACTGAAGCTTTCTTT

D: TRBD1
V: TRBV5-1
size: NA
J: TRBJ2-7
CDR3: CASSLANGGTGLHEQYF
DNA: TGCGCCAGCAGCTTGGCCAACGGGGGGACAGGGCTGCACGAGCAGTACTTC

D: NA
V: TRBV5-4
size: NA
J: TRBJ1-2
CDR3: CASTPGANYGYTF
DNA: TGTGCCAGCACGCCCGGTGCTAACTATGGCTACACCTTC

D: NA
V: TRBV7-7
size: NA
J: TRBJ2-5
CDR3: CASSLGGGPQETQYF
DNA: TGTGCTAGCAGCTTAGGGGGGGGGCCTCAAGAGACCCAGTACTTC

D: NA
V: TRBV28
size: NA
J: TRBJ2-7
CDR3: CASSPGGPRAEQYF
DNA: TGTGCCAGCAGTCCTGGGGGGCCCAGGGCCGAGCAGTACTTC

D: NA
V: TRBV5-6
size: NA
J: TRBJ2-5
CDR3: CASSLGSRYQETQYF
DNA: TGTGCCAGCAGCTTGGGCAGCCGGTACCAAGAGACCCAGTACTTC

D: TRBD1
V: TRBV6-1
size: NA
J: TRBJ2-3
CDR3: CASSEARGGTLTDTDTQYF
DNA: TGTGCCAGCAGTGAAGCGCGAGGGGGCACATTGACTGATACAGATACGCAGTATTTT

D: NA
V: TRBV18
size: NA
J: TRBJ1-4
CDR3: CASSPTREKLFF
DNA: TGTGCCAGCTCACCTACCCGGGAAAAACTGTTTTTT

D: NA
V: TRBV20-1
size: NA
J: TRBJ2-5
CDR3: CSVEKKETQYF
DNA: TGCAGTGTGGAAAAGAAAGAGACCCAGTACTTC

D: NA
V: TRBV13
size: NA
J: TRBJ2-7
CDR3: CASSLYGSPYEQYF
DNA: TGTGCCAGCAGCCTCTACGGGAGCCCCTACGAGCAGTACTTC

D: NA
V: TRBV7-2
size: NA
J: TRBJ1-2
CDR3: CASSPHPQPNYGYTF
DNA: TGTGCCAGCAGCCCGCACCCTCAGCCTAACTATGGCTACACCTTC

D: NA
V: TRBV2
size: NA
J: TRBJ1-6
CDR3: CASSEGPGYNSPLHF
DNA: TGTGCCAGCAGTGAAGGTCCAGGGTATAATTCACCCCTCCACTTT

D: TRBD1
V: TRBV5-6
size: NA
J: TRBJ1-3
CDR3: CASSLAGTGSGNTIYF
DNA: TGTGCCAGCAGCTTGGCCGGGACAGGGAGTGGAAACACCATATATTTT

D: NA
V: TRBV5-5
size: NA
J: TRBJ2-5
CDR3: CASSLGSQETQYF
DNA: TGTGCCAGCAGCTTAGGCAGCCAAGAGACCCAGTACTTC

D: NA
V: TRBV30
size: NA
J: TRBJ2-3
CDR3: CAWNSFSTDTQYF
DNA: TGTGCCTGGAATTCGTTTAGCACAGATACGCAGTATTTT

D: NA
V: TRBV24-1
size: NA
J: TRBJ2-1
CDR3: CATSQTSVNEQFF
DNA: TGTGCCACCAGTCAAACGAGTGTCAATGAGCAGTTCTTC

D: NA
V: TRBV27
size: NA
J: TRBJ2-7
CDR3: CASSWAGAPYEQYF
DNA: TGTGCCAGCAGTTGGGCAGGGGCCCCCTACGAGCAGTACTTC

D: NA
V: TRBV3-1/TRBV3-2
size: once
J: TRBJ1-3
CDR3: CASSQEGPRVTAGNTIYF
DNA: TGTGCCAGCAGCCAAGAAGGCCCCAGGGTCACCGCTGGAAACACCATATATTTT

D: NA
V: TRBV28
size: NA
J: TRBJ1-4
CDR3: CASGPTREKLFF
DNA: TGTGCCAGCGGGCCCACGCGGGAAAAACTGTTTTTT

D: NA
V: TRBV6-4
size: NA
J: TRBJ2-3
CDR3: CASSVQGGSTDTQYF
DNA: TGTGCCAGCAGTGTCCAAGGGGGGAGCACAGATACGCAGTATTTT

D: NA
V: TRBV19
size: NA
J: TRBJ2-2
CDR3: CASSTNTGELFF
DNA: TGTGCCAGTAGTACAAATACCGGGGAGCTGTTTTTT

D: NA
V: TRBV6-6
size: NA
J: TRBJ2-2
CDR3: CASSYGFSGELFF
DNA: TGTGCCAGCAGTTACGGGTTCTCCGGGGAGCTGTTTTTT

D: TRBD1
V: TRBV5-1
size: few
J: TRBJ1-2
CDR3: CASSAGQGWDYGYTF
DNA: TGCGCCAGCAGCGCGGGACAGGGATGGGACTATGGCTACACCTTC

D: NA
V: TRBV27
size: NA
J: TRBJ1-5
CDR3: CASSLRLNQPQHF
DNA: TGTGCCAGCAGTCTCCGTCTGAATCAGCCCCAGCATTTT

D: NA
V: TRBV5-8
size: NA
J: TRBJ1-1
CDR3: CASSSGQMNTEAFF
DNA: TGTGCCAGCAGCTCCGGACAAATGAACACTGAAGCTTTCTTT

D: NA
V: TRBV9
size: NA
J: TRBJ1-2
CDR3: CASSVETGSRAGYTF
DNA: TGTGCCAGCAGCGTAGAAACAGGCTCTCGGGCTGGCTACACCTTC